This T cell receptor beta chain was captured in a study of identical twins (dated by TCRdb to 2016 to 2018). For the wider study: To test whether fetal clonotypes persist, this study deep-sequenced TCR alpha and beta repertoires from monozygotic twins, from unrelated adults of various ages, and from cord blood. To rule out contamination, replicate twin experiments were performed at different times with different library preparation protocols.

The paper as a whole reports these results and caveats: In monozygotic twins, out-of-frame TCR alpha sharing was systematically underestimated by recombination models, although the models agreed with sharing between unrelated individuals. In beta out-of-frame sequences, excess twin sharing was weaker, because having fewer shared sequences lowered the signal-to-noise ratio. Invariant T cells such as MAIT and iNKT could partly confound zero-insertion analyses, although diverse VJ usage argued against such confounding for most clonotypes. Because the same donors could not be followed over many years, the conclusions depended on cross-sectional statistical analysis. Fewer insertions were carried by abundant cord blood beta clonotypes; a weaker similar trend was observed in young adult naive repertoires, while no such trend was observed in memory repertoires. Compared with coincidental sharing between unrelated individuals, an excess of low generation-probability sequences was observed among out-of-frame TCR alpha sequences shared between twins.

V is shortened by 0 bases, J by 6 bases, and the region joining them spans 11 bases. The CDR3 covers 14 residues, taking in both the cysteine and the phenylalanine. Only the CDR3 part of the read is kept: 42 bases, read in frame from the first base. As encoded in the germline V gene, CDR1 is MGHRA while CDR2 is YSYEKL. This clonotype was counted a few times. It has no known antigen specificity. Per-base qualities were not stored, and no clone one base away is much larger. The library was prepared using 5' RACE. The sequencer was an Illumina HiSeq 2000. A universal primer binding site was introduced by template switching, and a unique molecular identifier was present in the final cDNA, enabling accurate counting of TCR cDNA molecules. First-strand cDNA for TCR alpha and beta chains was synthesized from specific primers in the conserved constant-segment region. To control for contamination, every cDNA library was double barcoded, receiving both a SMART-Mk sample barcode and Illumina barcodes. Two successive PCR steps introduced TruSeq adapter sequences along with Illumina sample barcodes. The Illumina HiSeq platform was used with custom primers to sequence TCR alpha and beta cDNA libraries. Processing in the source paper ran as follows. Raw reads were processed with MiGEC to extract unique molecular identifiers, and MiXCR was used to determine CDR3 positions. For each individual, recombination models were inferred using an EM algorithm with the repgenHMM and IGoR tools. Shared clonotypes were analyzed with the tcR package in R, and sharing was normalized by the product of cloneset sizes. To study raw recombination free of thymic and clonal selection effects, out-of-frame nonproductive sequences were analyzed. Clones were called with MiXCR by TCRdb after fastp trimmed the public reads at Q25, and only in-frame beta chains were retained. Rows are unified per CDR3 protein, each entry keeping the most common DNA and genes. The V and J calls and clone size are TCRdb's, not the authors'. Here the sample has approximately 1.8 million distinct CDR3 sequences; under 35% occur a single time. The ten most abundant clones make up 0.27% of the sample.

Every donor in the study was a healthy Caucasian. Input material: cord blood. The clonotype was recovered from a newborn girl in good health. This sequence uses TRBV4-1 and TRBJ1-1; the D gene identity is not certain. The bases read TGCGCCAGCAGCCAAGATAACTTGAGGGCTGAAGCTTTCTTT. Its product reads: CASSQDNLRAEAFF.